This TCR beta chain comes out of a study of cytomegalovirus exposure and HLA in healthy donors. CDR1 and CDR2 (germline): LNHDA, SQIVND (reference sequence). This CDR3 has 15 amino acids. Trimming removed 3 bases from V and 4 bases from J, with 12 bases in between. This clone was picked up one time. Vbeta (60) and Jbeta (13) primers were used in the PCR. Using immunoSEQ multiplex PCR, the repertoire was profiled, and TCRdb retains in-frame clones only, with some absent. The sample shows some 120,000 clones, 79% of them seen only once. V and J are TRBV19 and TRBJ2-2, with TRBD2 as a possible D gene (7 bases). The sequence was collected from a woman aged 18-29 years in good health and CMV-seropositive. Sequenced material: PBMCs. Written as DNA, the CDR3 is TGTGCCAGTAGTATGGGTCGGGGGGCCACCGGGGAGCTGTTTTTT. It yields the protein CASSMGRGATGELFF.